This TCR beta chain was sequenced for a study of T cells in tuberculosis. Overall study findings and caveats: GEM motif frequencies gave about 70% accuracy; the GMM repertoire gave about 90%. Samples were chosen by availability of cryopreserved specimens. GMM-specific TCRs were nearer to active tuberculosis alpha repertoires, suggesting expansion.

The protocol was immunoSEQ multiplex PCR, while the TCRdb copy is restricted to in-frame clones and leaves out a portion. Of 30,000 or so clones listed, 92% are singletons. Time point in this sample: new active TB diagnosis, blood taken before or within 7 days of starting treatment. Each patient had positive sputum smear microscopy and/or positive culture. Points on this clone: The antigen is unknown.

Germline values: CDR1 MNHEY, CDR2 SVGAGI. The CDR3 is 16 residues long. V lost 0 bases, J lost 5 bases, and 3 bases stayed unmatched. The receptor comes from an adult with tuberculosis. Some clones in this sample may be carry-over from other donors' samples. Sequenced material: PBMCs, taken at tuberculosis diagnosis. V is TRBV6-5 and J is TRBJ1-6; 8 nucleotides align to TRBD1. CDR3 region: CASSYSTGVHNSPLHF. CDR3 nucleotides: TGTGCCAGCAGTTACTCGACAGGGGTTCATAATTCACCCCTCCACTTT.